The present entry profiles one TCR beta chain with its context. What it binds is not known. The method was immunoSEQ multiplex PCR; TCRdb's version includes in-frame clones alone and lacks a portion of them. The top ten hold about a tenth of the sample, which has 30,000 to 40,000 clones, less than 80% seen once. This CDR3 has 14 amino acids. Trimming left V 6 bases short and J 2 bases short, with 12 bases between. Germline V gene sequence: CDR1 SGHDT, CDR2 YYEEEE. Sampling times: baseline, cycle 4 day 1, cycle 7 day 1. This sample was included in a study of OX40 agonist ivuxolimab in advanced cancers. Study-wide context: Prior anti-PD-1, anti-PD-L1 or anti-CTLA-4 therapy did not bar entry, and approximately 40% had some. Partial response was recorded in three patients: one hepatocellular carcinoma and two cutaneous melanoma cases.

Study findings and constraints: Normalized T-cell clonal expansion was also low in a subset of nonresponders.

Sequenced material: CD4+ or CD8+ T cells sorted from blood, taken in a trial of the OX40 agonist ivuxolimab. This clonotype originated in an adult with an advanced solid tumor such as melanoma, head and neck, liver or kidney cancer. The rearrangement links TRBV5-6 to TRBJ2-4; D ambiguous. The CDR3 spells CASKYNQPKNIQYF. Here the CDR3 DNA reads TGTGCCAGCAAGTACAATCAACCCAAAAACATTCAGTACTTC.